These 25 T cell receptor beta chains originate from one sample sequenced in a study of CD8 T cells in Susac syndrome. Roughly 0.45 to 1 ug RNA was reverse transcribed with random hexamers. TCRdb recomputed calls from the immunoSEQ multiplex PCR reads with MiXCR, one row per CDR3 protein. The data show about 150,000 distinct CDR3 sequences, with approximately 93% seen just once and 0.084% held by the top ten. Sequencing was done on a sample of CD4+ T cells from PBMCs. The receptors shown here come from a human donor in good health.

The chain links TRBV11-2 to TRBJ2-2; D unclear. The CDR3 has 10 residues. CDR1 is SGHAT, CDR2 FQNNGV, per germline. Trimming pared 5 bases from V and 6 bases from J, leaving 1 base between. The CDR3 region has the DNA TGTGCCAGCAGCCCCGGGGAGCTGTTTTTT. Translated, it gives CASSPGELFF.

The chain recombines TRBV10-1 with TRBJ2-7; unclear D gene. V lost 2 bases and J 0 bases, leaving 11 bases between the germline ends. Germline lookup yields CDR1 WNHNN and CDR2 SYGVQD (reference sequence). The CDR3 has 15 residues. The CDR3 here is CASSENLGGSYEQYF. CDR3 nucleotide sequence: TGCGCCAGCAGTGAGAATCTCGGCGGCTCCTACGAGCAGTACTTC.

The chain joins TRBV7-2 to TRBJ1-3; possibly TRBD1 for D (5 bases). This CDR3 comprises 16 residues. Germline CDR1 is SGHTA and CDR2 is FQGNSA. Trimming stripped 2 bases from V and 7 bases from J, with 18 bases between. The CDR3 sequence: CASSLTGRQLPNTIYF. DNA of the CDR3: TGTGCCAGCAGCTTAACGGGCCGACAGTTACCTAACACCATATATTTT. Full variable domain (remainder filled in from reference TRBV7-2 and TRBJ1-3): GAGVSQSPSNKVTEKGKDVELRCDPISGHTALYWYRQSLGQGLEFLIYFQGNSAPDKSGLPSDRFSAERTGGSVSTLTIQRTQQEDSAVYLCASSLTGRQLPNTIYFGEGSWLTVV.

CDR3 nucleotide sequence: TGTGCCATCATGGGCCAGGGGGGGCTGGAGACCCAGTACTTC. Protein: CAIMGQGGLETQYF. The J gene is TRBJ2-5, the V gene TRBV10-3; D could derive from TRBD1 or TRBD2 (7 bases each). The CDR3 contains 14 residues. Germline V gene lookup returns CDR1 ENHRY and CDR2 SYGVKD. The ends were cut back, 7 bases at V and 5 bases at J, with 17 bases in the middle.

This clonotype appeared a single time. V gene TRBV20-1 combines with J gene TRBJ2-5; TRBD1 is a possible D gene (6 bases). Germline V gene sequence: CDR1 DFQATT, CDR2 SNEGSKA (reference sequence). The CDR3 has 14 amino acids. The ends were cut back, 3 bases at V and 2 bases at J, with 13 bases in the middle. The DNA for the CDR3 is TGCAGTGCTAGCCAGGACAGTCAACAAGAGACCCAGTACTTC. This encodes CSASQDSQQETQYF.

This chain connects TRBV6-5 to TRBJ2-5, with 10 positions matching TRBD1. The CDR3 has 13 amino acids. Looked up from germline, CDR1 is MNHEY and CDR2 is SVGAGI. V lost 10 bases and J lost 7; bases outside the gene matches: 9. The CDR3 sequence: CAMTGTGEGTQYF. CDR3 coding DNA: TGTGCCATGACCGGGACAGGGGAGGGGACCCAGTACTTC.

V is TRBV18 and J is TRBJ2-1; D uncertain. CDR3 length equals 13 residues. Per germline, CDR1 KGHSH and CDR2 LQKENI. The ends were cut back, 0 bases at V and 8 bases at J, with 8 bases in the middle. The CDR3 region has the DNA TGTGCCAGCTCACCACCGGCTGGGTATGAGCAGTTCTTC. It specifies CASSPPAGYEQFF.

This clonotype was found once. This chain connects TRBV5-1 to TRBJ2-2; D is unclear. The V gene lost 4 bases and the J gene lost 7 bases, with 14 bases spanning the gap. Germline CDR1 is SGHRS and CDR2 is YFSETQ. This CDR3 is built from 14 residues. The CDR3 protein is CASSTFGPGGELFF. The CDR3 DNA is TGCGCCAGCAGCACCTTCGGACCGGGCGGGGAGCTGTTTTTT.

In its sample, this clonotype was seen a few times. V is TRBV20-1 and J is TRBJ2-7; 11 bases are a match to TRBD2. Germline loops: CDR1 DFQATT, CDR2 SNEGSKA (reference sequence). V lost 7 bases and J lost 3; bases outside the gene matches: 11. The CDR3 covers 15 residues. CDR3 in DNA: TGCAGTGTTGATTCTCTAACTAGCGGGGGCTACGAGCAGTACTTC. Encoded protein: CSVDSLTSGGYEQYF.

This chain connects TRBV30 to TRBJ1-2; no reliable D call. V lost 3 bases to trimming and J lost 4 bases, with 6 bases between them. Per the germline V gene, CDR1 is GTSNPN and CDR2 is SVGIG (reference sequence). The CDR3 has 11 residues. The CDR3 DNA reads as TGTGCCTGGAGCGGGAGCTATGGCTACACCTTC. This encodes CAWSGSYGYTF. The whole variable domain, filled in from reference TRBV30 and TRBJ1-2, reads SQTIHQWPATLVQPVGSPLSLECTVEGTSNPNLYWYRQAAGRGLQLLFYSVGIGQISSEVPQNLSASRPQDRQFILSSKKLLLSDSGFYLCAWSGSYGYTFGSGTRLTVV.

The J gene is TRBJ2-7, the V gene TRBV29-1; D gene uncertain. Deletions cut 5 bases from V and 2 bases from J, with 13 bases between. Germline V gives CDR1 SQVTM, CDR2 ANQGSEA. This CDR3 is built from 13 residues. As DNA, the CDR3 is TGCAGCGTTAAAACACGGCTTACCTACGAGCAGTACTTC. Translated, it gives CSVKTRLTYEQYF.

The count of this clonotype is one. J is TRBJ2-7 and V is TRBV3-1; the D is unclear. Trimming took 1 base from V and 4 from J, leaving 5 bases between them. Germline CDR1 LGHDT, CDR2 YNNKEL (reference sequence). The CDR3 is made up of 12 amino acids. The CDR3 spells CASSQAGYEQYF. In nucleotides, the CDR3 is TGTGCCAGCAGCCAAGCAGGTTACGAGCAGTACTTC.

The rearrangement uses TRBV3-1 and TRBJ2-1; D is possibly TRBD1 or TRBD2 (5 bases each). The V gene lost 4 bases and the J gene lost 9 bases, with 19 bases spanning the gap. The CDR3 is 15 residues long. From germline, CDR1 is LGHDT and CDR2 YNNKEL (reference sequence). CDR3 protein: CASSPRRDLSGEQFF. The DNA for the CDR3 is TGTGCCAGCAGCCCTCGTCGGGACCTCAGCGGTGAGCAGTTCTTC.

The chain links TRBV2 to TRBJ2-3, with 7 bases lining up with TRBD2. V was clipped by 2 bases and J by 2 bases; unmatched bases: 13. The length of the CDR3 is 18 residues. Germline CDR1 SNHLY, CDR2 FYNNEI. The CDR3 is CASSENSGAGVITDTQYF. As DNA, the CDR3 is TGTGCCAGCAGTGAAAATTCGGGTGCGGGAGTGATCACAGATACGCAGTATTTT.

Concerning this clonotype itself: The limits of the CDR3 on the DNA are not certain, so only TCRdb's listed CDR3 is given. The chain combines TRBV23-1 with TRBJ2-2. TRBV23-1 belongs to the ORF category, with a function that is uncertain. With termini counted, the CDR3 has 13 amino acids. CDR3 protein: CASSPTDRGSCFF.

The chain combines TRBV7-9 with TRBJ1-2; tentative D call: TRBD1 (6 bases). The CDR3 is made up of 15 amino acids. V lost 3 bases and J lost 4, with 15 bases in between. The germline V gene encodes CDR1 SEHNR and CDR2 FQNEAQ (reference sequence). The CDR3 DNA reads TGTGCCAGCAGCTTCGGGGGCGCGGGAACCTATGGCTACACCTTC. Translated, it gives CASSFGGAGTYGYTF. Full variable domain (outside the CDR3, taken from reference TRBV7-9 and TRBJ1-2): DTGVSQNPRHKITKRGQNVTFRCDPISEHNRLYWYRQTLGQGPEFLTYFQNEAQLEKSRLLSDRFSAERPKGSFSTLEIQRTEQGDSAMYLCASSFGGAGTYGYTFGSGTRLTVV.

This chain joins TRBV20-1 and TRBJ1-1; D remains unclear. This CDR3 is built from 13 residues. The germline CDR1 and CDR2 sequences are DFQATT and SNEGSKA (reference sequence). V was clipped by 6 bases and J by 7 bases, with 18 bases between them. CDR3 residues: CSARRAGGNEAFF. The CDR3 DNA sequence: TGCAGTGCCAGGAGGGCAGGAGGAAATGAAGCTTTCTTT.

The gene calls are TRBV3-1 and TRBJ2-3, with 14 bases aligning to TRBD2. The CDR3 covers 18 residues. Germline CDR1 reads LGHDT; CDR2 reads YNNKEL (reference sequence). With 8 bases clipped from V and 4 bases from J, the junction kept 14 bases outside the gene matches. CDR3 nucleotide sequence: TGTGCCAGCGGAGGAGGGACTAGCGGGAGTAAAGCACCAGATACGCAGTATTTT. Amino acid sequence: CASGGGTSGSKAPDTQYF.

This chain uses TRBV7-8 with TRBJ2-7, with 9 nucleotides matching TRBD2. CDR1 is SGHVS and CDR2 is FQNEAQ in the germline V gene. The junction had 2 bases not matched to a gene; V was cut back by 1 base and J by 4 bases. The CDR3 loop spans 14 amino acids. The CDR3 DNA sequence: TGTGCCAGCAGCTTAGGGGGACTAGCTTACGAGCAGTACTTC. Translated: CASSLGGLAYEQYF.

The gene calls are TRBV7-9 and TRBJ1-2, with D unclear. The CDR3 consists of 14 residues. CDR1 is SEHNR and CDR2 is FQNEAQ in the germline V gene (reference sequence). V was cut by 1 base and J by 8 bases, with 14 bases left in between. CDR3 nucleotide sequence: TGTGCCAGCAGCTTAGTGTCGGGGTTCAACGGCTACACCTTC. Protein: CASSLVSGFNGYTF.

The rearrangement joins TRBV3-1 to TRBJ2-2, with D possibly being TRBD2 (6 bases). Looked up from germline, CDR1 is LGHDT and CDR2 is YNNKEL (reference sequence). The V end lost 1 base, the J end lost 4 bases, and 13 bases lay between the germline ends. CDR3 length: 16 residues. CDR3 nucleotides: TGTGCCAGCAGCCAAGTGGGAGGCAGCCGCACCGGGGAGCTGTTTTTT. This gives the protein CASSQVGGSRTGELFF.

The chain is built from TRBV5-4 and TRBJ2-7; 7 bases match TRBD1. Germline V CDR1 and CDR2: SGHNT, YYREEE (reference sequence). The V segment lost 3 bases and the J segment 2 bases; nucleotides outside the gene matches: 5. CDR3 length: 14 residues. The CDR3 coding sequence is TGTGCCAGCAGCTACGGGACAGTACCCTACGAGCAGTACTTC. Encoded protein: CASSYGTVPYEQYF.

The chain couples TRBV20-1 to TRBJ2-1, with D hard to call. CDR3 length equals 15 residues. V was trimmed by 6 bases and J by 0 bases, leaving 15 bases between them. Germline V gene data show CDR1 as DFQATT and CDR2 as SNEGSKA (reference sequence). This CDR3 reads CSARRVGLSYNEQFF. The CDR3 DNA reads TGCAGTGCGAGGCGTGTAGGCCTCTCCTACAATGAGCAGTTCTTC.

CDR3 DNA: TGTGCCAGCAGCCACCTCGCGACGGGACTAGGGGGGTACGAGCAGTACTTC. It yields the protein CASSHLATGLGGYEQYF. The chain has TRBV4-2 and TRBJ2-7; 8 bases align to TRBD2. The V gene's germline CDR1 is LGHNA and CDR2 YNFKEQ. V gave up 3 bases and J gave up 4 bases; unmatched junction bases: 14. This CDR3 region has 17 residues.

Written as DNA, the CDR3 is TGTGCCAGCAGCCAAGTACTAGCGGGAGCCACGGGGGGCATTCAGTACTTC. Translated: CASSQVLAGATGGIQYF. The rearrangement joins TRBV3-1 to TRBJ2-4; 11 nucleotides align to TRBD2. V lost 1 base to trimming and J lost 9 bases; unmatched junction nucleotides: 11. The CDR3 covers 17 residues. Per germline, CDR1 LGHDT and CDR2 YNNKEL (reference sequence).